This TCR beta chain was sequenced in a study of T cells in Graves' hyperthyroidism and ophthalmopathy. Template material for amplifying TCR beta CDR3 regions consisted of RNA transcripts. A first-round RT-PCR of the TCR CDR3 used the HTBI primer set. TCRdb recomputed calls from the multiplex PCR reads with MiXCR, one row per CDR3 protein. The sample comprises some 530,000 distinct CDR3 sequences, around a fifth of which are singletons, and about 53% rests with the top ten. J lost 3 bases, V lost 2 bases, and 4 bases had no gene match. The V gene's germline CDR1 is MNHNS and CDR2 SASEGT. The CDR3 contains 14 residues.

The sample comprised blood. The chain carries TRBV6-1 and TRBJ2-7, with 7 bases fitting TRBD1. This TCR was sampled from a woman between 65 and 79 years old with Graves' ophthalmopathy. CDR3 DNA sequence: TGTGCCAGCAGTGAAACTTACAGGGGCTACGAGCAGTACTTC. It is translated as CASSETYRGYEQYF.